This T cell receptor beta chain was identified during a study of blood T cell repertoires in COVID-19. CDR1 and CDR2 (germline): MNHEY, SVGEGT. The V gene end was trimmed by 0 bases and the J gene end by 0 bases; junction bases not matched to a gene: 7. This CDR3 has 17 amino acids. This clone was seen just once. The protocol was immunoSEQ multiplex PCR, while the TCRdb copy is restricted to in-frame clones and leaves out a portion. The repertoire holds 65,000 to 100,000 clones, approximately 80% seen once, with about a sixth in the top ten. This TCR came from an elderly woman with acute or convalescent COVID-19. The sequenced material came from peripheral blood. The chain recombines TRBV6-2 or TRBV6-3 with TRBJ2-7, with TRBD2 matching 8 bases. The CDR3, as DNA: TGTGCCAGCAGTTACTCGACTAGCGTACTCAGCTCCTACGAGCAGTACTTC. It translates to CASSYSTSVLSSYEQYF.